The 18 T cell receptor beta chains presented below share a single source sample, sequenced in a study of shared T cell receptors in the human thymus. The data were produced by immunoSEQ multiplex PCR, yet TCRdb's version contains in-frame clones alone and is incomplete. The sample has about 660,000 clones; more than 75% are singletons. This sample was shared with a second study, whose subject was human thymus T cells.

Sequencing input: thymocytes. All receptors derive from a boy under three years old with a congenital heart defect.

The chain joins TRBV19 to TRBJ1-5; no definite D call. The V end was cut by 0 bases, the J end by 1 base, with 10 bases between. The germline V gene has CDR1 LNHDA and CDR2 SQIVND (reference sequence). The CDR3 extends over 16 amino acids. CDR3 loop: CASSIDPGLSNQPQHF. CDR3 nucleotide sequence: TGTGCCAGTAGTATAGATCCAGGCTTGAGCAATCAGCCCCAGCATTTT.

This clone appeared once. The CDR3 sequence: CASSPRGVIHWDTQYF. DNA for the CDR3: TGTGCCAGCAGTCCAAGAGGAGTAATCCATTGGGATACGCAGTATTTT. V and J are TRBV27 and TRBJ2-3; D gene ambiguous. In germline, CDR1 is MNHEY, CDR2 SMNVEV (reference sequence). V was clipped by 5 bases and J by 6 bases, with 21 bases between them. The CDR3 totals 16 residues.

The chain employs TRBV19 and TRBJ2-5, with D possibly being TRBD2 (5 bases). The CDR3 has 13 amino acids. V lost 5 bases, J lost 3 bases, and 10 bases lay in between. Germline CDR1 is LNHDA and CDR2 is SQIVND (reference sequence). CDR3 amino acids: CASSRGSEETQYF. The CDR3 DNA reads as TGTGCCAGTAGTCGGGGTAGCGAAGAGACCCAGTACTTC.

This chain connects TRBV7-8 to TRBJ2-3, with 9 bases that match TRBD2. Germline V gene lookup returns CDR1 SGHVS and CDR2 FQNEAQ. This CDR3 spans 17 amino acids. V was pared by 5 bases and J by 6 bases, with 15 bases of the junction left unmatched. DNA of the CDR3: TGTGCCAGCAGCCGCCTCGGGGTAGCGGGAGTTACCGATACGCAGTATTTT. Its protein product is CASSRLGVAGVTDTQYF. The complete variable domain, with remaining parts taken from reference TRBV7-8 and TRBJ2-3, reads GAGVSQSPRYKVAKRGQDVALRCDPISGHVSLFWYQQALGQGPEFLTYFQNEAQLDKSGLPSDRFFAERPEGSVSTLKIQRTQQEDSAVYLCASSRLGVAGVTDTQYFGPGTRLTVL.

This sequence joins TRBV6-1 and TRBJ1-1, with 7 bases identical to TRBD1. This CDR3 region has 15 residues. The trim removed 2 bases at V and 6 bases at J, leaving 9 bases unmatched. The germline gives CDR1 MNHNS, CDR2 SASEGT. CDR3 residues: CASSEPRQGCPEAFF. The DNA of the CDR3 is TGTGCCAGCAGTGAACCCCGACAGGGTTGCCCTGAAGCTTTCTTT.

The V and J genes are TRBV4-3 and TRBJ1-4; D is possibly TRBD1 (6 bases). CDR3 length: 16 residues. CDR1 and CDR2 from the germline V gene are LGHNA and YSLEER. The ends were cut back, 4 bases at V and 3 bases at J, with 15 bases in the middle. CDR3 residues: CASSRQPTGPNEKLFF. The DNA of the CDR3 is TGCGCCAGCAGCCGCCAACCGACAGGCCCTAATGAAAAACTGTTTTTT.

The chain joins TRBV4-1 to TRBJ2-1; D not certain. The V and J ends lost 3 bases and 0 bases respectively, with 21 bases between them. The CDR3 is 19 amino acids. Germline-derived CDR1 and CDR2 are MGHRA and YSYEKL. The CDR3 here is CASSHPPVSWASSYNEQFF. The CDR3 bases are TGCGCCAGCAGCCATCCCCCTGTGAGTTGGGCGAGCTCCTACAATGAGCAGTTCTTC.

This chain joins TRBV11-3 and TRBJ2-2; 8 nucleotides agree with TRBD2. The CDR3 covers 15 residues. V gave up 3 bases and J gave up 2 bases; unmatched junction bases: 2. Germline V gene data show CDR1 as SGHNT and CDR2 as YENEEA. The CDR3 protein is CASSLGLVNTGELFF. Written as DNA, the CDR3 is TGTGCCAGCAGCTTGGGACTAGTCAACACCGGGGAGCTGTTTTTT.

The chain has TRBV6-5 and TRBJ1-5; D gene uncertain. The CDR3 extends over 13 amino acids. V lost 4 bases, J lost 1 base, and 5 bases lay in between. Per germline, CDR1 MNHEY and CDR2 SVGAGI. The CDR3 sequence: CASSFQSNQPQHF. Here the CDR3 DNA reads TGTGCCAGCAGTTTCCAGAGCAATCAGCCCCAGCATTTT.

The chain couples TRBV27 to TRBJ2-7; TRBD2 matches at 7 bases. J was trimmed by 3 bases and V by 1 base; bases with no gene match: 9. Germline assignment: CDR1 MNHEY and CDR2 SMNVEV (reference sequence). This CDR3 has 16 amino acids. As DNA, the CDR3 is TGTGCCAGCAGTTTATGGGGAGGGGCCGGTTACTACGAGCAGTACTTC. Encoded protein: CASSLWGGAGYYEQYF.

The gene calls are TRBV7-7 and TRBJ2-7; tentative D call: TRBD2 (6 bases). CDR1 SSHAT and CDR2 FNYEAQ come from the germline V gene (reference sequence). There are 13 residues in the CDR3. With 8 bases removed from V and 5 bases from J, the gap between germline ends came to 16 bases. The DNA of the CDR3 is TGTGCCAGCGTCAGTGGAGGGCCCCACGAGCAGTACTTC. Translating it yields CASVSGGPHEQYF.

This clone has only a few counts. This chain uses TRBV6-1 with TRBJ2-1, with 11 bases that match TRBD2. The CDR3 consists of 14 residues. V shed 3 bases, J shed 7 bases, and the junction held 2 bases outside the gene matches. Looked up from germline, CDR1 is MNHNS and CDR2 is SASEGT. CDR3 bases: TGTGCCAGCAGTGACCTAGCGGGAGGAAATGAGCAGTTCTTC. Translated, it gives CASSDLAGGNEQFF.

The chain couples TRBV4-1 to TRBJ2-3; D is uncertain. The CDR3 has 15 residues. Trimming shortened V by 0 bases and J by 0 bases, and 7 bases separated the two germline ends. Germline V gene data show CDR1 as MGHRA and CDR2 as YSYEKL. CDR3 region: CASSQDYSSTDTQYF. The DNA for the CDR3 is TGCGCCAGCAGCCAAGATTACAGTAGCACAGATACGCAGTATTTT.

The table lists this clone with a few counts. The sample holds other DNA sequences that translate to the same CDR3. CDR3 protein: CASSSREETQYF. The CDR3 DNA reads as TGTGCCAGCAGTTCGCGAGAAGAGACCCAGTACTTC. The chain employs TRBV28 and TRBJ2-5; D is uncertain. V dropped 4 bases and J dropped 3 bases, with 6 bases sitting between them. The CDR3 runs to 12 residues. CDR1 MDHEN and CDR2 SYDVKM come from the germline V gene.

This clone showed up just a few times. The J gene is TRBJ2-3, the V gene TRBV9, with TRBD2 matching 7 bases. Germline-derived CDR1 and CDR2 are SGDLS and YYNGEE. Trimming cost V 5 bases and J 6 bases; bases outside gene matches: 6. The CDR3 length is 13 residues. CDR3 protein: CASSGGGPDTQYF. As DNA, the CDR3 is TGTGCCAGCAGTGGGGGAGGGCCGGATACGCAGTATTTT.

The V call is TRBV7-8, the J call TRBJ1-4; the D gene is possibly TRBD1 (5 bases). CDR1 is SGHVS, CDR2 FQNEAQ, per germline. Trimming cost V 1 base and J 0 bases, with 12 bases left between them. The CDR3 is made up of 17 amino acids. This CDR3 is CASSLGPDRSTNEKLFF. The DNA of the CDR3 is TGTGCCAGCAGCTTAGGGCCCGACAGATCAACTAATGAAAAACTGTTTTTT.

This clone occurred once. This chain links TRBV28 with TRBJ2-2; D is undetermined. V dropped 2 bases and J dropped 7 bases, with 5 bases sitting between them. Germline V gene lookup returns CDR1 MDHEN and CDR2 SYDVKM. The CDR3 runs to 12 residues. The CDR3 DNA is TGTGCCAGCAGTTTAACCGGCGGGGAGCTGTTTTTT. Its protein is CASSLTGGELFF.

J is TRBJ2-1 and V is TRBV5-1, with 8 bases identical to TRBD1. The V and J ends lost 0 bases and 6 bases, in that order; junction bases with no gene match: 5. The germline V gene encodes CDR1 SGHRS and CDR2 YFSETQ. The CDR3 length is 15 residues. In DNA form, the CDR3 reads TGCGCCAGCAGCTTGGCGGACAGGGCCCTCAATGAGCAGTTCTTC. Translation gives CASSLADRALNEQFF.